Listed here are 9 T cell receptor beta chains from one sample, sequenced in a study of T-cell memory formation after mild COVID-19. TCRdb re-called the 5' RACE reads through MiXCR, storing one row per CDR3 protein. The sample gives 400,000 to 500,000 distinct CDR3 sequences, roughly 20% of which show up once; about 8.1% is in the top ten. Sequencing was performed on PBMCs or a T cell subset sorted from them (not recorded which). These receptors all stem from an adult woman who had mild COVID-19 (a few samples of this study predate the infection). Cell type and time point are not known.

This clonotype was recorded a few times. The chain joins TRBV27 to TRBJ2-7, with D possibly TRBD1 on 6 matching bases. The germline gives CDR1 MNHEY, CDR2 SMNVEV (reference sequence). V was pared by 5 bases and J by 6 bases, with 11 bases between. The CDR3 totals 12 residues. The DNA of the CDR3 is TGTGCCAGCAGTCAACAGGGTGCCGAGCAGTACTTC. Its translation is CASSQQGAEQYF.

This sequence joins TRBV5-1 and TRBJ1-4, with TRBD1 identical over 7 bases. The length of the CDR3 is 14 residues. V shed 7 bases, J shed 5 bases, and the junction held 8 bases outside the gene matches. Germline CDR1 is SGHRS and CDR2 is YFSETQ. The CDR3 DNA sequence: TGCGCCAGCCGGCGGGACAGCTTAAATGAAAAACTGTTTTTT. It is translated as CASRRDSLNEKLFF.

The chain recombines TRBV11-3 with TRBJ1-2; 8 positions match TRBD1. Germline CDR1 is SGHNT and CDR2 is YENEEA. The CDR3 has 16 residues. V dropped 1 base and J dropped 4; count of bases not matched to a gene: 8. As DNA, the CDR3 is TGTGCCAGCAGCTTAGTCGGGACAGGAGAAGGCTATGGCTACACCTTC. This encodes CASSLVGTGEGYGYTF.

The V call is TRBV6-5, the J call TRBJ1-1; D is ambiguous. Germline lookup yields CDR1 MNHEY and CDR2 SVGAGI. V dropped 2 bases and J dropped 10 bases, with 17 bases sitting between them. The CDR3 totals 14 residues. The CDR3 is CASSYKGGNLGAFF. CDR3 bases: TGTGCCAGCAGTTACAAGGGCGGTAATTTGGGAGCTTTCTTT.

This clonotype occurred a few times. The chain combines TRBV19 with TRBJ1-6; no firm D call. Germline assignment: CDR1 LNHDA and CDR2 SQIVND (reference sequence). This CDR3 has 16 residues. The V end lost 3 bases, the J end lost 7 bases, and 16 bases lay between the germline ends. CDR3 DNA: TGTGCCAGTAGTATTACGTGGTACGTGGGAAATTCACCCCTCCACTTT. This encodes CASSITWYVGNSPLHF.

This clonotype has a count of ten or more. The chain has TRBV18 and TRBJ2-7; possibly TRBD1 for D (6 bases). Trimming removed 6 bases from V and 0 bases from J, with 12 bases in between. Per germline, CDR1 KGHSH and CDR2 LQKENI. The CDR3 is 14 amino acids. The CDR3 is CASSVTGRSYEQYF. The CDR3 DNA is TGTGCCAGCTCGGTGACAGGCCGCTCCTACGAGCAGTACTTC.

In nucleotides, the CDR3 is TGTGCCACCAGTGATTTGCACCAGGGCGACGAGCAGTACTTC. Translation: CATSDLHQGDEQYF. This chain joins TRBV24-1 and TRBJ2-7; tentative D call: TRBD1 (5 bases). CDR3 size: 14 residues. V shed 0 bases and J shed 5 bases, with 10 bases lying between them. The V gene's germline CDR1 is KGHDR and CDR2 SFDVKD.

This CDR3 reads CASSLASGEVCTF. CDR3 DNA: TGCGCCAGCAGCTTGGCGAGTGGCGAGGTTTGCACCTTC. The V call is TRBV5-1, the J call TRBJ1-2; D unclear. The germline V gene has CDR1 SGHRS and CDR2 YFSETQ. The CDR3 is 13 residues long. V was trimmed by 0 bases and J by 13 bases, leaving 16 bases between them.

The chain is built from TRBV29-1 and TRBJ2-3, with a possible D match to TRBD2 (5 bases). This CDR3 is built from 18 residues. Germline V gene data show CDR1 as SQVTM and CDR2 as ANQGSEA. Trimming pared 1 base from V and 2 bases from J, leaving 22 bases between. The CDR3 DNA follows: TGCAGCGTTGAAGCTGCCCTTGGGGAGCACGGGGTCACAGATACGCAGTATTTT. It translates to CSVEAALGEHGVTDTQYF.